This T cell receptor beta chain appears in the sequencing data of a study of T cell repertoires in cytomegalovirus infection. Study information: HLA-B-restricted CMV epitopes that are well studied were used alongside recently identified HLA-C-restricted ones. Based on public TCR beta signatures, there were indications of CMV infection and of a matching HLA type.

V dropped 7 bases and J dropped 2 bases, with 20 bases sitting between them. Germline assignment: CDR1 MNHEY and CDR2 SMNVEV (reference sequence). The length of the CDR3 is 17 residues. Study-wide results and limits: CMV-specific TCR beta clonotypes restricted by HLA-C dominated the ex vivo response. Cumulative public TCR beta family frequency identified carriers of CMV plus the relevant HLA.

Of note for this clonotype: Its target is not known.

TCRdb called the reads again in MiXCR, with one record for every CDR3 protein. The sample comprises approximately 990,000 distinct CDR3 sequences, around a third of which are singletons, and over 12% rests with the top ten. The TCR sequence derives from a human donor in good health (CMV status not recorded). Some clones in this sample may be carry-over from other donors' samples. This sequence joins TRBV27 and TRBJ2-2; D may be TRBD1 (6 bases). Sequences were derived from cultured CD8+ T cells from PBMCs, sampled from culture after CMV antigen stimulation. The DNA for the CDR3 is TGTGCCAGCACCCCTTTGGGGGCCCTCATTAACACCGGGGAGCTGTTTTTT. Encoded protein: CASTPLGALINTGELFF.